Listed below are T cell receptor beta chains from one sample, sequenced in a study of blood T cell repertoires in COVID-19. Here immunoSEQ multiplex PCR was the method, and the copy in TCRdb shows in-frame clones only, minus some. The sample holds about 140,000 clones, 60% to 80% seen once. Sequencing used peripheral blood. Receptor source: a man in his fifties or sixties who had recovered from COVID-19. Each CDR3 is given with its conserved first and last residue. D genes are given only for firm matches. Clone size is not always given. Where it is, it says once, few, many or a class for expanded clones.

abundance: .
j_gene: TRBJ2-3
v_gene: TRBV10-3
d_gene: .
CDR3nt: TGTGCCATCAGGGACACATCCCGCACAGATACGCAGTATTTT
CDR3aa: CAIRDTSRTDTQYF

abundance: .
j_gene: TRBJ2-1
v_gene: TRBV27
d_gene: .
CDR3nt: TGTGCCAGCAGTTTATCAGGGCGGGGACCATTCAATGAGCAGTTCTTC
CDR3aa: CASSLSGRGPFNEQFF

abundance: .
j_gene: TRBJ2-3
v_gene: TRBV14
d_gene: .
CDR3nt: TGTGCCAGCAGCCCCATACGGGCGGGGTTTGCAGATACGCAGTATTTT
CDR3aa: CASSPIRAGFADTQYF

abundance: .
j_gene: TRBJ2-1
v_gene: TRBV27
d_gene: .
CDR3nt: TGTGCCAGCAGTTCCGAGCCCTACAATGAGCAGTTCTTC
CDR3aa: CASSSEPYNEQFF

abundance: .
j_gene: TRBJ2-2
v_gene: TRBV19
d_gene: TRBD1
CDR3nt: TGTGCCAGTAACCGACAGGGGTACACCGGGGAGCTGTTTTTT
CDR3aa: CASNRQGYTGELFF

abundance: .
j_gene: TRBJ2-7
v_gene: TRBV5-5
d_gene: .
CDR3nt: TGTGCCAGCAGCTTGGAGCCCAGGGGTAACTACGAGCAGTACTTC
CDR3aa: CASSLEPRGNYEQYF

abundance: once
j_gene: TRBJ2-1
v_gene: TRBV14
d_gene: .
CDR3nt: TGTGCCAGCAGCCAGTCTAGAGCGGCCAATGAGCAGTTCTTC
CDR3aa: CASSQSRAANEQFF

abundance: .
j_gene: TRBJ2-4
v_gene: TRBV19
d_gene: .
CDR3nt: TGTGCCAGCGCTCTTGGGGGAGGTAGAGACATTCAGTACTTC
CDR3aa: CASALGGGRDIQYF

abundance: few
j_gene: TRBJ2-2
v_gene: TRBV6-2/TRBV6-3
d_gene: TRBD1
CDR3nt: TGTGCCAGCATCCCGACAGGGTTCACCGGGGAGCTGTTTTTT
CDR3aa: CASIPTGFTGELFF

abundance: .
j_gene: TRBJ2-1
v_gene: TRBV6-2/TRBV6-3
d_gene: TRBD2
CDR3nt: TGTGCCAGCAGTTACGCCCTAGCGGGGCACAATGAGCAGTTCTTC
CDR3aa: CASSYALAGHNEQFF

abundance: .
j_gene: TRBJ1-5
v_gene: TRBV5-5
d_gene: .
CDR3nt: TGTGCCAGCAGCTCTACAGGTATTAGCAATCAGCCCCAGCATTTT
CDR3aa: CASSSTGISNQPQHF

abundance: few
j_gene: TRBJ2-5
v_gene: TRBV4-2
d_gene: TRBD2
CDR3nt: TGTGCCAGCAGCCAAATACTAGCGGGAGCTGGAGAGACCCAGTACTTC
CDR3aa: CASSQILAGAGETQYF

abundance: .
j_gene: TRBJ2-7
v_gene: TRBV6-5
d_gene: TRBD1
CDR3nt: TGTGCCAGCAGTTACGGAGGGACAGGGAGCTCCTACGAGCAGTACTTC
CDR3aa: CASSYGGTGSSYEQYF

abundance: few
j_gene: TRBJ1-3
v_gene: TRBV3-1/TRBV3-2
d_gene: .
CDR3nt: TGTGCCAGCAGCGCTACTGGAGGGGTCCGAGGAAACACCATATATTTT
CDR3aa: CASSATGGVRGNTIYF

abundance: few
j_gene: TRBJ1-4
v_gene: TRBV19
d_gene: .
CDR3nt: TGTGCCAGTAGTACCTTCGAGAATGAAAAACTGTTTTTT
CDR3aa: CASSTFENEKLFF

abundance: .
j_gene: TRBJ2-3
v_gene: TRBV27
d_gene: .
CDR3nt: TGTGCCAGCAGTTTATGGGGCGATACGCAGTATTTT
CDR3aa: CASSLWGDTQYF

abundance: .
j_gene: TRBJ1-4
v_gene: TRBV4-3
d_gene: .
CDR3nt: TGCGCCAGCAGCCAAGAATCAGGGGTCAGTGAAAAACTGTTTTTT
CDR3aa: CASSQESGVSEKLFF

abundance: .
j_gene: TRBJ1-4
v_gene: TRBV6-2/TRBV6-3
d_gene: .
CDR3nt: TGTGCCAGCAGTTACTCGATTCGCGGAAAACTGTTTTTT
CDR3aa: CASSYSIRGKLFF

abundance: .
j_gene: TRBJ1-4
v_gene: TRBV5-6
d_gene: .
CDR3nt: TGTGCCAGCAGCTTGTGGCCGGGTACGACTAATGAAAAACTGTTTTTT
CDR3aa: CASSLWPGTTNEKLFF

abundance: .
j_gene: TRBJ2-3
v_gene: TRBV18
d_gene: TRBD2
CDR3nt: TGTGCCAGCTCACCACCAACTAGCGGGGGTATTGGAGATACGCAGTATTTT
CDR3aa: CASSPPTSGGIGDTQYF

abundance: .
j_gene: TRBJ2-2
v_gene: TRBV5-6
d_gene: .
CDR3nt: TGTGCCAGCAGCTTCGGAGTTTATCGTGGGGAGCTGTTTTTT
CDR3aa: CASSFGVYRGELFF

abundance: .
j_gene: TRBJ1-6
v_gene: TRBV7-2
d_gene: .
CDR3nt: TGTGCCAGCAGCTTAATACTTTCACCCCTCCACTTT
CDR3aa: CASSLILSPLHF

abundance: .
j_gene: TRBJ1-1
v_gene: TRBV20-1
d_gene: .
CDR3nt: TGCAGTGCTATATCAGGGGTCGAAGCTTTCTTT
CDR3aa: CSAISGVEAFF

abundance: .
j_gene: TRBJ2-1
v_gene: TRBV29-1
d_gene: TRBD2
CDR3nt: TGCAGCGTTGAGCACCGTGTTAGCGGGGGGGCCAATGAGCAGTTCTTC
CDR3aa: CSVEHRVSGGANEQFF

abundance: .
j_gene: TRBJ2-2
v_gene: TRBV28
d_gene: .
CDR3nt: TGTGCCAGCAGTGATGGGACACTCAACACCGGGGAGCTGTTTTTT
CDR3aa: CASSDGTLNTGELFF

abundance: .
j_gene: TRBJ1-2
v_gene: TRBV5-4
d_gene: .
CDR3nt: TGTGCCAGCAGTTCTGACAGATATGGCTACACCTTC
CDR3aa: CASSSDRYGYTF

abundance: .
j_gene: TRBJ2-1
v_gene: TRBV19
d_gene: TRBD2
CDR3nt: TGTGCCAGTAGTATCAGGCTAGCGGGAGTAGGTGAGCAGTTCTTC
CDR3aa: CASSIRLAGVGEQFF

abundance: once
j_gene: TRBJ2-1
v_gene: TRBV6-5
d_gene: TRBD1
CDR3nt: TGTGCCAGCAGAAGGACAGGGGGCTTCTACAATGAGCAGTTCTTC
CDR3aa: CASRRTGGFYNEQFF

abundance: once
j_gene: TRBJ2-3
v_gene: TRBV4-2
d_gene: TRBD1
CDR3nt: TGTGCCAGCAGCCAAGGGACAGGCCGCACAGATACGCAGTATTTT
CDR3aa: CASSQGTGRTDTQYF

abundance: .
j_gene: TRBJ1-2
v_gene: TRBV27
d_gene: .
CDR3nt: TGTGCCAGCAGTTTATTTAGGGGATTTGGCTACACCTTC
CDR3aa: CASSLFRGFGYTF

abundance: .
j_gene: TRBJ1-2
v_gene: TRBV29-1
d_gene: TRBD1
CDR3nt: TGCAGCGTTGATTCGGGCAGGGGGTTTAACTATGGCTACACCTTC
CDR3aa: CSVDSGRGFNYGYTF

abundance: .
j_gene: TRBJ2-5
v_gene: TRBV7-2
d_gene: TRBD1
CDR3nt: TGTGCCAGCAGCCTGCCCCCGACAACAGGGGGTGAGACCCAGTACTTC
CDR3aa: CASSLPPTTGGETQYF

abundance: .
j_gene: TRBJ2-7
v_gene: TRBV18
d_gene: .
CDR3nt: TGTGCCAGCTCTCCTGAGGCTTACGAGCAGTACTTC
CDR3aa: CASSPEAYEQYF

abundance: .
j_gene: TRBJ2-7
v_gene: TRBV4-2
d_gene: TRBD1
CDR3nt: TGTGCCAGCAGCCGAGGGACAGGGGGTTACTACGAGCAGTACTTC
CDR3aa: CASSRGTGGYYEQYF

abundance: .
j_gene: TRBJ2-3
v_gene: TRBV27
d_gene: .
CDR3nt: TGTGCCAGCAGTTTAGGAATTCTACTAGCTGGCACAGATACGCAGTATTTT
CDR3aa: CASSLGILLAGTDTQYF

abundance: .
j_gene: TRBJ1-6
v_gene: TRBV7-2
d_gene: .
CDR3nt: TGTGCCAGCAGCTTAAGGTCGGGTTCACCCCTCCACTTT
CDR3aa: CASSLRSGSPLHF

abundance: .
j_gene: TRBJ2-6
v_gene: TRBV28
d_gene: .
CDR3nt: TGTGCCAGCAGCCGACCACCCCAGGGCTCTGGGGCCAACGTCCTGACTTTC
CDR3aa: CASSRPPQGSGANVLTF

abundance: .
j_gene: TRBJ2-7
v_gene: TRBV10-3
d_gene: TRBD2
CDR3nt: TGTGCCAATGGGTCGGGGGGCGAGCAGTACTTC
CDR3aa: CANGSGGEQYF

abundance: .
j_gene: TRBJ2-7
v_gene: TRBV4-1
d_gene: .
CDR3nt: TGCGCCAGCAGCCAAGATCCCGGGTTAATGACCTACGAGCAGTACTTC
CDR3aa: CASSQDPGLMTYEQYF

abundance: .
j_gene: TRBJ2-5
v_gene: TRBV11-3
d_gene: TRBD2
CDR3nt: TGTGCCAGCAGCTCCGGACTAGCGGGATACCAAGAGACCCAGTACTTC
CDR3aa: CASSSGLAGYQETQYF